These 10 T cell receptor beta chains originate from one sample sequenced in a study of blood T cell repertoires in COVID-19. Method: immunoSEQ multiplex PCR; TCRdb's copy keeps in-frame clones and lacks some. Altogether more than 10,000 clones are present, around 90% being singletons, with the ten largest covering 10%. The sample consisted of peripheral blood. These receptors all stem from a human donor in a cohort sampled during active COVID-19.

The gene calls are TRBV6-5 and TRBJ1-2; the match to TRBD1 covers 10 bases. This CDR3 comprises 14 residues. The junction had 7 bases not matched to a gene; V was cut back by 6 bases and J by 6 bases. Germline V lookup: CDR1 MNHEY, CDR2 SVGAGI. CDR3 DNA: TGTGCCAGCAGGGCGACAGGGGGCAGTCATGGCTACACCTTC. It translates to CASRATGGSHGYTF.

This chain connects TRBV6-5 to TRBJ1-5, with 11 bases matching TRBD1. The germline V gene encodes CDR1 MNHEY and CDR2 SVGAGI. J gave up 4 bases and V 6 bases, and 2 bases lay outside the gene matches. The CDR3 runs 14 residues. CDR3 protein: CASRGQGANQPQHF. CDR3 bases: TGTGCCAGCAGAGGACAGGGGGCTAATCAGCCCCAGCATTTT.

V and J are TRBV10-3 and TRBJ2-5, with D unclear. This CDR3 has 12 residues. Trimming pared 5 bases from V and 4 bases from J, leaving 8 bases between. Germline V gene sequence: CDR1 ENHRY, CDR2 SYGVKD. In DNA, the CDR3 is TGTGCCATCAGTACCCCCGGAGAGACCCAGTACTTC. Translating it yields CAISTPGETQYF.

This clone came up once. The chain links TRBV5-1 to TRBJ2-3; perhaps TRBD1 as D (5 bases). The germline V gene encodes CDR1 SGHRS and CDR2 YFSETQ. This CDR3 spans 15 amino acids. Trimming pared 3 bases from V and 1 base from J, leaving 12 bases between. The CDR3 region is CASSSSTAGTDTQYF. CDR3 DNA: TGCGCCAGCAGCTCGTCGACAGCTGGCACAGATACGCAGTATTTT.

The chain carries TRBV9 and TRBJ2-5; D gene unclear. V was clipped by 0 bases and J by 5 bases, with 8 bases between them. The CDR3 has 13 residues. CDR1 is SGDLS, CDR2 YYNGEE, per germline. The CDR3: CASSVGSSETQYF. As DNA, the CDR3 is TGTGCCAGCAGCGTAGGTAGCTCTGAGACCCAGTACTTC.

The chain has TRBV5-8 and TRBJ1-2; tentatively, D is TRBD1 (5 bases). This CDR3 has 15 amino acids. CDR1 is SGHTS and CDR2 is YDEGEE in the germline V gene. Trimming cost V 2 bases and J 6 bases, with 17 bases left between them. CDR3 region: CASSFRTSGSDGYTF. As DNA, the CDR3 is TGTGCCAGCAGCTTCCGGACAAGCGGGTCGGATGGCTACACCTTC.

The V gene is TRBV28, the J gene TRBJ2-5; 7 positions match TRBD1. CDR3 length equals 16 residues. V lost 5 bases to trimming and J lost 0 bases; unmatched junction nucleotides: 9. CDR1 MDHEN and CDR2 SYDVKM come from the germline V gene. The CDR3 DNA follows: TGTGCCAGCAGTCTATCGGGACAGCTCAACCAAGAGACCCAGTACTTC. This codes for CASSLSGQLNQETQYF. The complete variable domain, with remaining parts taken from reference TRBV28 and TRBJ2-5, reads DVKVTQSSRYLVKRTGEKVFLECVQDMDHENMFWYRQDPGLGLRLIYFSYDVKMKEKGDIPEGYSVSREKKERFSLILESASTNQTSMYLCASSLSGQLNQETQYFGPGTRLLVL.

The sample holds one count of this clone. The V and J genes are TRBV4-1 and TRBJ2-3; 8 nucleotides match TRBD2. The CDR3 runs to 16 residues. Per the germline V gene, CDR1 is MGHRA and CDR2 is YSYEKL. V lost 6 bases to trimming and J lost 2 bases; unmatched junction nucleotides: 10. The CDR3 loop reads CASSPVSGTLTDTQYF. The CDR3, as DNA: TGCGCCAGCAGTCCAGTTAGCGGGACTCTCACAGATACGCAGTATTTT.

The V and J genes are TRBV6-1 and TRBJ2-1; D possibly corresponds to TRBD1 (7 bases). This CDR3 contains 15 residues. Deletions cut 2 bases from V and 4 bases from J, with 12 bases between. Germline assignment: CDR1 MNHNS and CDR2 SASEGT. CDR3 amino acids: CASSETRDRYNEQFF. The CDR3 DNA sequence: TGTGCCAGCAGTGAAACGCGGGACAGATACAATGAGCAGTTCTTC.

By sample fraction, this clone is large. The chain carries TRBV6-2 or TRBV6-3 and TRBJ2-1, with TRBD1 identical over 7 bases. The CDR3 sequence is 14 residues long. The germline V gene has CDR1 MNHEY and CDR2 SVGEGT. The trim removed 5 bases at V and 4 bases at J, leaving 5 bases unmatched. The CDR3 loop reads CASSRQGSYNEQFF. CDR3 bases: TGTGCCAGCAGTAGACAGGGATCTTACAATGAGCAGTTCTTC.